This T cell receptor (beta chain) is drawn from a study of cytomegalovirus exposure and HLA in healthy donors. Study at large: Among the 350 to 400 donors who were genotyped, about 84% fell in the genetic ancestry cluster that is associated with self-reported Caucasian donors. Broader study findings: One cluster of highly shared sequence variants probably arose as a sequencing artifact.

From germline, CDR1 is SGHAT and CDR2 FQNNGV. The germline V and J ends were trimmed by 4 bases and 4 bases, with 10 bases remaining between them. The CDR3 runs 13 residues. Vbeta (60) and Jbeta (13) primers were used in the PCR. The repertoire was sequenced with immunoSEQ multiplex PCR; TCRdb's copy has only in-frame clones and lacks some. The sample has 70,000 to 90,000 clones; roughly 80% are singletons. A note on this clone: Its cognate antigen is unknown.

The TCR originated in a middle-aged man in good health and CMV-seronegative. The chain is built from TRBV11-2 and TRBJ1-1, with D possibly matching TRBD1 (5 bases). The sequenced material came from PBMCs. CDR3 nucleotide sequence: TGTGCCAGCAGCTCCCAGGGCGGCACTGAAGCTTTCTTT. Amino acids: CASSSQGGTEAFF.